Below, 17 T cell receptor beta chains from the same sample are listed, as sequenced in a study of Ad26.COV2.S vaccination and SARS-CoV-2 variants. Generated by immunoSEQ multiplex PCR, the TCRdb table keeps only in-frame clones and is missing some. The sample lists tens of thousands of clones, roughly 84% seen once, with 15% to 20% in the top ten. This sample comprised peripheral blood, obtained after recovery from COVID-19. These receptors all come from a human donor who had recovered from COVID-19.

This chain connects TRBV19 to TRBJ1-5, with a possible D match to TRBD1 (5 bases). V lost 4 bases and J 3 bases, leaving 10 bases between the germline ends. CDR3 length: 14 amino acids. Germline V CDR1 and CDR2: LNHDA, SQIVND (reference sequence). As DNA, the CDR3 is TGTGCCAGTAGTACGACAGCCGCCAATCAGCCCCAGCATTTT. This codes for CASSTTAANQPQHF.

The chain is built from TRBV25-1 and TRBJ2-2, with 11 bases identical to TRBD1. V shed 2 bases, J shed 7 bases, and the junction held 6 bases outside the gene matches. Germline V gene sequence: CDR1 MGHDK, CDR2 SYGVNS. The CDR3 sequence is 16 residues long. Here the CDR3 DNA reads TGTGCCAGCAGTGAACCCGGGACAGGGGGTATCGGGGAGCTGTTTTTT. Protein sequence: CASSEPGTGGIGELFF. Together with reference TRBV25-1 and TRBJ2-2, the CDR3 gives the full variable domain: EADIYQTPRYLVIGTGKKITLECSQTMGHDKMYWYQQDPGMELHLIHYSYGVNSTEKGDLSSESTVSRIRTEHFPLTLESARPSHTSQYLCASSEPGTGGIGELFFGEGSRLTVL.

V usage is TRBV6-5 and J usage is TRBJ2-5, with D perhaps matching TRBD1 or TRBD2 (5 bases each). With 7 bases removed from V and 5 bases from J, the gap between germline ends came to 17 bases. The CDR3 runs to 14 residues. CDR1 and CDR2 from the germline V gene are MNHEY and SVGAGI. In nucleotides, the CDR3 is TGTGCCAGCATGAAGGCCCGGGGCGGGGAGACCCAGTACTTC. Its translation is CASMKARGGETQYF.

The chain employs TRBV15 and TRBJ2-3, with D perhaps matching TRBD1 or TRBD2 (5 bases each). This CDR3 is 18 amino acids long. CDR1 is LNHNV and CDR2 is YYDKDF in the germline V gene (reference sequence). The V gene lost 0 bases and the J gene lost 1 base, with 17 bases spanning the gap. CDR3 residues: CATSRDTRGTIGTDTQYF. The CDR3 DNA sequence: TGTGCCACCAGCAGAGATACGAGGGGCACCATAGGCACAGATACGCAGTATTTT. The whole variable domain, filled in from reference TRBV15 and TRBJ2-3, reads DAMVIQNPRYQVTQFGKPVTLSCSQTLNHNVMYWYQQKSSQAPKLLFHYYDKDFNNEADTPDNFQSRRPNTSFCFLDIRSPGLGDTAMYLCATSRDTRGTIGTDTQYFGPGTRLTVL.

V gene TRBV29-1 combines with J gene TRBJ2-4; D call uncertain. The CDR3 spans 11 residues. Trimming removed 5 bases from V and 7 bases from J, with 9 bases in between. Germline CDR1 SQVTM, CDR2 ANQGSEA. As DNA, the CDR3 is TGCAGCGTTTTTTTATACAACATTCAGTACTTC. This translates into CSVFLYNIQYF.

J is TRBJ2-5 and V is TRBV3-1 (or the pseudogene TRBV3-2); D may be TRBD2 (6 bases). Trimming removed 2 bases from V and 1 base from J, with 8 bases in between. Germline V gene data show CDR1 as LGHDT and CDR2 as YNNKEL (reference sequence). The CDR3 sequence is 14 residues long. The CDR3 is CASSQWRGQETQYF. DNA for the CDR3: TGTGCCAGCAGCCAATGGCGGGGCCAAGAGACCCAGTACTTC.

The chain employs TRBV18 and TRBJ2-1; possible D gene TRBD2, 5 bases. The CDR3 runs to 18 residues. Germline CDR1 is KGHSH and CDR2 is LQKENI. V shed 0 bases and J shed 4 bases, with 19 bases lying between them. The CDR3 DNA sequence: TGTGCCAGCTCACCACCTACCGGGAAAGTTGATGGTTACAATGAGCAGTTCTTC. Translated, it gives CASSPPTGKVDGYNEQFF.

This clone was seen a single time. The CDR3 DNA is TGCAGCGTTGAAGATTGGTCAGTGAACACTGAAGCTTTCTTT. Protein product: CSVEDWSVNTEAFF. The chain joins TRBV29-1 to TRBJ1-1; D ambiguous. The germline V gene has CDR1 SQVTM and CDR2 ANQGSEA. The CDR3 is made up of 14 amino acids. The V end lost 0 bases, the J end lost 0 bases, and 8 bases lay between the germline ends.

The chain carries TRBV10-1 and TRBJ2-7, with D possibly matching TRBD2 (5 bases). Looked up from germline, CDR1 is WNHNN and CDR2 is SYGVQD (reference sequence). Trimming took off 3 bases at V and 4 bases at J, with 16 bases between the two ends. This CDR3 spans 15 amino acids. CDR3 loop: CASSDRGSRAYEQYF. In DNA form, the CDR3 reads TGCGCCAGCAGTGACCGAGGGAGTAGGGCATACGAGCAGTACTTC.

The J gene is TRBJ1-1, the V gene TRBV2; 7 nucleotides align to TRBD1. Germline-derived CDR1 and CDR2 are SNHLY and FYNNEI. Trimming cost V 6 bases and J 2 bases; bases outside gene matches: 6. The CDR3 loop spans 14 amino acids. CDR3 nucleotides: TGTGCCAGCAGATCGACAGGGCCTAACACTGAAGCTTTCTTT. This codes for CASRSTGPNTEAFF.

The rearrangement links TRBV28 to TRBJ1-2; no reliable D call. Germline V CDR1 and CDR2: MDHEN, SYDVKM. V lost 6 bases and J lost 3, with 17 bases in between. The length of the CDR3 is 15 residues. The CDR3 loop reads CASRPPELGYYGYTF. Here the CDR3 DNA reads TGTGCCAGCAGACCCCCCGAGTTAGGGTACTATGGCTACACCTTC.

The chain carries TRBV14 and TRBJ2-1, with 10 bases aligning to TRBD1. Germline CDR1 reads SGHDN; CDR2 reads FVKESK. With V trimmed by 5 bases and J by 4 bases, 2 bases remained unmatched. The CDR3 runs to 14 residues. This chain's CDR3 is CASSLGQGYNEQFF. CDR3 nucleotide sequence: TGTGCCAGCAGCTTGGGACAGGGGTACAATGAGCAGTTCTTC.

This clone was observed a handful of times. J is TRBJ2-1 and V is TRBV19; 8 bases align to TRBD2. Germline values: CDR1 LNHDA, CDR2 SQIVND (reference sequence). CDR3 length: 13 residues. J gave up 8 bases and V 1 base, and 1 base lay outside the gene matches. The CDR3 is CASSIAGGYEQFF. The CDR3 DNA reads TGTGCCAGTAGTATAGCGGGAGGGTATGAGCAGTTCTTC.

The gene calls are TRBV6-5 and TRBJ1-6; D is perhaps TRBD1 (6 bases). V lost 6 bases and J 10 bases, leaving 16 bases between the germline ends. The CDR3 extends over 14 amino acids. Germline V CDR1 and CDR2: MNHEY, SVGAGI. The CDR3 is CASRLQGRGSPLHF. The DNA of the CDR3 is TGTGCCAGCAGATTACAGGGTAGGGGGTCACCCCTCCACTTT.

The CDR3 bases are TGTGCCAGCAGCCCGCAGTCGGGGGGCAACACTGAAGCTTTCTTT. It is translated as CASSPQSGGNTEAFF. This chain uses TRBV7-3 with TRBJ1-1, with a possible D match to TRBD1 (6 bases). V shed 5 bases and J shed 2 bases, with 15 bases lying between them. The germline gives CDR1 SGHTA, CDR2 FQGTGA. The CDR3 contains 15 residues.

The V and J genes are TRBV4-3 and TRBJ1-2; a weak D match, TRBD1 (6 bases). From germline, CDR1 is LGHNA and CDR2 YSLEER. The CDR3 contains 14 residues. The V end lost 4 bases, the J end lost 7 bases, and 16 bases lay between the germline ends. The CDR3 is CASSPARGGGGYTF. For the CDR3, the DNA is TGCGCCAGCAGCCCGGCCAGGGGAGGTGGTGGCTACACCTTC.

The rearrangement links TRBV15 to TRBJ1-2; weak D call: TRBD1 (5 bases). V was clipped by 0 bases and J by 3 bases, with 14 bases between them. CDR1 LNHNV and CDR2 YYDKDF come from the germline V gene (reference sequence). This CDR3 is built from 16 residues. This chain's CDR3 is CATSRDGPGGDYGYTF. DNA of the CDR3: TGTGCCACCAGCAGAGATGGCCCAGGAGGGGACTATGGCTACACCTTC.